Listed below are T cell receptor beta chains from one sample, sequenced in a study of blood T cell repertoires in COVID-19. Method: immunoSEQ multiplex PCR; TCRdb's copy keeps in-frame clones and lacks some. The data contain more than 200,000 clones, roughly 86% of them singletons. Sequencing was performed on peripheral blood. The receptors come from a woman in her sixties with COVID-19, enrolled during active disease. Both conserved end residues are part of each CDR3. Each record gives: J gene, clone size, D gene, V gene, CDR3 DNA, CDR3 protein. D genes are given only for firm matches. The size of a clone is reported for some rows only, either as once, few or many, or as a class for expanded clones.

>TRBJ2-7|.|TRBD2|TRBV9
TGTGCCAGCAGCGTAGCTTCTAGCGGGATTTACGAGCAGTACTTC
CASSVASSGIYEQYF
>TRBJ2-7|.|.|TRBV28
TGTGCCAGCAGGACTGTTTACGAGCAGTACTTC
CASRTVYEQYF
>TRBJ1-2|.|TRBD1|TRBV6-5
TGTGCCAGCAGTTACTCGGACAGGCCCTATGGCTACACCTTC
CASSYSDRPYGYTF
>TRBJ1-5|.|.|TRBV20-1
TGCAGTGCTAGTTATCGGGGAGATGGTCAGCCCCAGCATTTT
CSASYRGDGQPQHF
>TRBJ2-5|.|TRBD2|TRBV7-2
TGTGCCAGCAGCATCATGAGCGGGAGCGAGACCCAGTACTTC
CASSIMSGSETQYF
>TRBJ2-3|.|TRBD2|TRBV7-3
TGTGCCAGCAGCCTGACTAGCGGACTCACAGATACGCAGTATTTT
CASSLTSGLTDTQYF
>TRBJ1-1|.|.|TRBV6-6
TGTGCCAGCAGTTACTCCGTAACAGGGAACACTGAAGCTTTCTTT
CASSYSVTGNTEAFF
>TRBJ2-1|once|.|TRBV24-1
TGTGCCACCAGTGATCGCCCTCCTGGGGGGGCCTTGGATGAGCAGTTCTTC
CATSDRPPGGALDEQFF
>TRBJ2-1|.|TRBD1|TRBV24-1
TGTGCCACCAGTGATTTGGGGACAGGGAGCGATGAGCAGTTCTTC
CATSDLGTGSDEQFF
>TRBJ1-6|.|.|TRBV9
TGTGCCAGCAGCGTTGAACAGGGATCACCCCTCCACTTT
CASSVEQGSPLHF
>TRBJ1-1|.|.|TRBV2
TGTGCCAGCGGGGATAGGGGCGCGGGAACTGAAGCTTTCTTT
CASGDRGAGTEAFF
>TRBJ2-3|.|.|TRBV2
TGTGCCAGCAGTGCTACAGATACGCAGTATTTT
CASSATDTQYF
>TRBJ2-1|.|TRBD2|TRBV7-9
TGTGCCAGCAGGGCTAGCGGGAGGGCTTCCTACAATGAGCAGTTCTTC
CASRASGRASYNEQFF
>TRBJ2-5|.|.|TRBV19
TGTGCCAGTAGTAACCCCCGCCCAGGCAACCAAGAGACCCAGTACTTC
CASSNPRPGNQETQYF
>TRBJ1-1|.|.|TRBV5-1
TGCGCCAGCAGCGTAACGACAGCCGAGAACGCTGAAGCTTTCTTT
CASSVTTAENAEAFF
>TRBJ1-4|.|.|TRBV19
TGTGCCAGTAGTATGGAACTACTGGGAACTAATGAAAAACTGTTTTTT
CASSMELLGTNEKLFF
>TRBJ2-1|.|TRBD2|TRBV28
TGTGCCAGCAGTTTTACTAGCGGGAGAAATGAGCAGTTCTTC
CASSFTSGRNEQFF
>TRBJ1-1|.|TRBD1|TRBV19
TGTGCCAGTAGTACCGGGACAGGGGAAACTGAAGCTTTCTTT
CASSTGTGETEAFF
>TRBJ2-5|.|TRBD2|TRBV7-8
TGTGCCAGCAGCTTAGGACCGGGACTAGGTCAAGAGACCCAGTACTTC
CASSLGPGLGQETQYF
>TRBJ2-2|.|TRBD2|TRBV4-1
TGCGCCAGCAGTGGGAAGCTAGCGGGATACGACACCGGGGAGCTGTTTTTT
CASSGKLAGYDTGELFF
>TRBJ2-1|.|TRBD1|TRBV20-1
TGCAGTGCTAGTGGGACAGGGTACCATGAGCAGTTCTTC
CSASGTGYHEQFF
>TRBJ1-3|once|TRBD1|TRBV2
TGTGCCAGCAGATTCGGACAGGGCTCTGGAAACACCATATATTTT
CASRFGQGSGNTIYF
>TRBJ2-2|.|TRBD2|TRBV4-1
TGCGCCAGCAGCCACTCTACTAGCGGGAGGAATACCGGGGAGCTGTTTTTT
CASSHSTSGRNTGELFF